This note documents a single T cell receptor beta chain sequence. Its antigen is not known. These data belong to a study of T-cell memory formation after mild COVID-19. A single record per CDR3 protein comes from TCRdb applying MiXCR to the 5' RACE reads. The data hold roughly 370,000 distinct CDR3 sequences, with roughly 15% observed a single time. Study-level points and caveats: Pre-infection memory already had some responding clones, implying cross-reactive memory joined.

Input material: PBMCs or a T cell subset sorted from them (not recorded which). The clonotype originates from a man between 18 and 35 years old who had mild COVID-19 (a few samples of this study predate the infection). Cell type and time point are not known.

CDR3 nucleotide sequence: TGCAGCGCCGAGACAGGGGGCATCCCCTACAATGAGCAGTTCTTC. This encodes CSAETGGIPYNEQFF. The genes are TRBV29-1 and TRBJ2-1; 10 nucleotides align to TRBD1. V lost 7 bases and J lost 2; bases outside the gene matches: 8. Germline CDR1 and CDR2: SQVTM and ANQGSEA. CDR3 length equals 15 residues.